Presented here are 22 T cell receptor beta chains from one specimen sequenced in a study of lymphopenia after photon versus proton radiotherapy (dated 2019 in TCRdb). Library preparation was by the immunoSEQ multiplex PCR assay. What TCRdb holds here is the immuneACCESS table cut down to in-frame rearrangements. Part of the clones is not present; checked against another copy, under half of the missing clones reflect an unresolved V gene, and the others are unexplained. This sample lists around 20,000 clones; more than 90% were detected once. 1.7% of the sample is held by the ten biggest clonotypes. Specimen: peripheral blood, collected from a patient treated with photon-based radiotherapy. These receptors all come from a middle-aged woman with cholangiocarcinoma.

V is TRBV9 and J is TRBJ1-3; 7 nucleotides align to TRBD1. The CDR3 covers 14 residues. CDR1 and CDR2 from the germline V gene are SGDLS and YYNGEE. The V and J ends lost 4 bases and 7 bases, in that order; junction bases with no gene match: 8. CDR3 in amino acids: CASSPDRVKNTIYF. The CDR3 DNA follows: TGTGCCAGCAGCCCTGACAGGGTAAAGAACACCATATATTTT. Filled out from reference TRBV9 and TRBJ1-3, the complete variable domain reads DSGVTQTPKHLITATGQRVTLRCSPRSGDLSVYWYQQSLDQGLQFLIQYYNGEERAKGNILERFSAQQFPDLHSELNLSSLELGDSALYFCASSPDRVKNTIYFGEGSWLTVV.

The chain couples TRBV18 to TRBJ2-6, with D perhaps TRBD1 or TRBD2 (5 bases each). Germline V gene data show CDR1 as KGHSH and CDR2 as LQKENI. The CDR3 sequence is 17 residues long. Trimming removed 3 bases from V and 4 bases from J, with 16 bases in between. The CDR3 DNA sequence: TGTGCCAGCTCACCGGGGGAGTCCTTGGTCGGGGCCAACGTCCTGACTTTC. Residues: CASSPGESLVGANVLTF.

CDR3 nucleotide sequence: TGTGCCAGCAGCCCCGAAGGGGAGGGCCAAATATACAATGAGCAGTTCTTC. Its protein is CASSPEGEGQIYNEQFF. The genes are TRBV4-2 and TRBJ2-1; the match to TRBD2 covers 7 bases. The CDR3 sequence is 17 residues long. J was trimmed by 4 bases and V by 4 bases; bases with no gene match: 13. Germline lookup yields CDR1 LGHNA and CDR2 YNFKEQ.

The CDR3 spells CASSLGQGREETQYF. The CDR3 nucleotides read TGTGCCAGCAGCCTGGGGCAGGGAAGAGAAGAGACCCAGTACTTC. The V and J genes are TRBV5-4 and TRBJ2-5; a weak D match, TRBD1 (5 bases). CDR1 and CDR2 from the germline V gene are SGHNT and YYREEE (reference sequence). CDR3 size: 15 residues. V lost 4 bases and J 3 bases, leaving 16 bases between the germline ends.

This chain uses TRBV5-1 with TRBJ2-2; the D gene is possibly TRBD2 (6 bases). This CDR3 has 15 residues. Germline V lookup: CDR1 SGHRS, CDR2 YFSETQ. V lost 5 bases and J 7 bases, leaving 18 bases between the germline ends. In DNA form, the CDR3 reads TGCGCCAGCAGGAAAGCCGGGAGCGACCACGGGGAGCTGTTTTTT. It specifies CASRKAGSDHGELFF.

The chain is built from TRBV13 and TRBJ1-1; TRBD1 agrees at 7 bases. Germline CDR1 and CDR2: PRHDT and FYEKMQ (reference sequence). Trimming cost V 5 bases and J 1 base; bases outside gene matches: 16. This CDR3 spans 18 amino acids. As DNA, the CDR3 is TGTGCCAGCAGCACAACCCCTCATACAGGGGCGGGGAACACTGAAGCTTTCTTT. Translating it yields CASSTTPHTGAGNTEAFF. The full variable domain, its missing parts supplied by reference TRBV13 and TRBJ1-1, is AAGVIQSPRHLIKEKRETATLKCYPIPRHDTVYWYQQGPGQDPQFLISFYEKMQSDKGSIPDRFSAQQFSDYHSELNMSSLELGDSALYFCASSTTPHTGAGNTEAFFGQGTRLTVV.

The chain carries TRBV11-2 and TRBJ2-2, with 7 bases matching TRBD1. Per germline, CDR1 SGHAT and CDR2 FQNNGV. This CDR3 contains 17 residues. Losses at the gene ends were 2 bases for V and 0 bases for J; bases not matched to a gene: 6. The CDR3: CASSLPGGTSNTGELFF. Here the CDR3 DNA reads TGTGCCAGCAGCTTACCAGGGGGAACCTCGAACACCGGGGAGCTGTTTTTT.

The sample holds a few counts of this clone. The chain employs TRBV4-3 and TRBJ1-1, with 8 bases lining up with TRBD1. Per germline, CDR1 LGHNA and CDR2 YSLEER. The CDR3 runs to 17 residues. V trimming: 0 bases; J trimming: 5 bases; junction bases outside the gene matches: 11. The DNA of the CDR3 is TGCGCCAGCAGCCAAGACGGATTTCAGGGGGCGAGGACTGAAGCTTTCTTT. It is translated as CASSQDGFQGARTEAFF.

A single count supports this clone. The J gene is TRBJ2-1, the V gene TRBV5-4; no clear D. Trimming stripped 0 bases from V and 5 bases from J, with 0 bases between. Germline values: CDR1 SGHNT, CDR2 YYREEE (reference sequence). The CDR3 totals 11 residues. The CDR3 sequence: CASSLDNEQFF. In DNA form, the CDR3 reads TGTGCCAGCAGCTTGGACAATGAGCAGTTCTTC.

With respect to this clone: A read error may account for a junction end that differs from germline. This chain connects TRBV5-3 to TRBJ1-6, with 9 bases lining up with TRBD1. TRBV5-3 has ORF status, its function being uncertain. The CDR3 spans 15 residues. In DNA, the CDR3 is TGTGCCAGCAGCTTGTGGGGACAGGGTAATTCACCCCTCCACTTT. Encoded protein: CASSLWGQGNSPLHF.

V gene TRBV11-1 combines with J gene TRBJ1-1, with 9 positions matching TRBD1. Germline values: CDR1 SGHAT, CDR2 FQDESV (reference sequence). J was trimmed by 6 bases and V by 5 bases; bases with no gene match: 7. This CDR3 has 14 amino acids. CDR3 region: CASSPGQGLAEAFF. The CDR3 DNA sequence: TGTGCCAGCAGCCCCGGACAGGGGCTGGCTGAAGCTTTCTTT.

V usage is TRBV27 and J usage is TRBJ1-3, with D possibly being TRBD1 (6 bases). CDR1 MNHEY and CDR2 SMNVEV come from the germline V gene (reference sequence). Trimming left V 0 bases short and J 0 bases short, with 12 bases between. The CDR3 totals 17 residues. For the CDR3, the DNA is TGTGCCAGCAGTTTATCGGCCACAGGGCTCTCTGGAAACACCATATATTTT. Its translation: CASSLSATGLSGNTIYF.

This chain links TRBV5-1 with TRBJ1-6; 10 positions agree with TRBD1. The CDR3 consists of 19 residues. Trimming took 4 bases from V and 1 from J; bases not matched to a gene: 11. Germline V CDR1 and CDR2: SGHRS, YFSETQ. This CDR3 is CASSPDWDRGVSYNSPLHF. The CDR3 coding sequence is TGCGCCAGCAGCCCGGATTGGGACAGGGGTGTGTCCTATAATTCACCCCTCCACTTT.

The J gene is TRBJ2-1, the V gene TRBV21-1; TRBD2 reflects the table's D call only, with no check against the DNA. TRBV21-1 is marked as a pseudogene. The CDR3 runs 16 residues. CDR3 nucleotides: TGTGCCAGCACCCCATTGGGGCGGGAGTCATACAATGAGCAGTTCTTC. Its translation is CASTPLGRESYNEQFF.

The genes are TRBV5-5 and TRBJ1-2, with 12 bases aligning to TRBD1. CDR3 length equals 15 residues. V shed 4 bases, J shed 3 bases, and the junction held 4 bases outside the gene matches. CDR1 and CDR2 from the germline V gene are SGHKS and YYEKEE (reference sequence). Here the CDR3 DNA reads TGTGCCAGCAGCCCCGGGACAGGGGGCCACTATGGCTACACCTTC. Translating it yields CASSPGTGGHYGYTF.

The V and J genes are TRBV9 and TRBJ1-5, with a possible D match to TRBD1 (5 bases). This CDR3 contains 13 residues. Germline V gives CDR1 SGDLS, CDR2 YYNGEE. The V end lost 5 bases, the J end lost 3 bases, and 9 bases lay between the germline ends. The CDR3, as DNA: TGTGCCAGCAGTCGGGGGTACAATCAGCCCCAGCATTTT. Amino acids: CASSRGYNQPQHF.

V usage is TRBV7-9 and J usage is TRBJ2-5, with D possibly TRBD2 on 5 matching bases. CDR1 and CDR2 from the germline V gene are SEHNR and FQNEAQ (reference sequence). Trimming cost V 5 bases and J 3 bases, with 10 bases left between them. There are 13 residues in the CDR3. The CDR3 nucleotides are TGTGCCAGCAGCCCTACTAGAGAAGAGACCCAGTACTTC. It encodes CASSPTREETQYF.

This chain links TRBV5-6 with TRBJ1-4; tentative D call: TRBD1 (5 bases). Germline CDR1 reads SGHDT; CDR2 reads YYEEEE. The germline V and J ends were trimmed by 5 bases and 8 bases, with 25 bases remaining between them. The CDR3 spans 17 residues. The CDR3 coding sequence is TGTGCCAGCAGTACCGGAAGTACAATCCAAGGGGTGGAAAAACTGTTTTTT. This translates into CASSTGSTIQGVEKLFF.

V usage is TRBV2 and J usage is TRBJ2-2; 7 positions agree with TRBD2. Germline lookup yields CDR1 SNHLY and CDR2 FYNNEI. The trim removed 5 bases at V and 1 base at J, leaving 7 bases unmatched. The CDR3 spans 16 residues. Here the CDR3 reads CASSTGAGRNTGELFF. The CDR3 coding sequence is TGTGCCAGCAGTACGGGAGCGGGGAGGAACACCGGGGAGCTGTTTTTT.

V and J are TRBV7-9 and TRBJ1-1; D gene ambiguous. The CDR3 length is 13 residues. The V end lost 1 base, the J end lost 2 bases, and 5 bases lay between the germline ends. Per germline, CDR1 SEHNR and CDR2 FQNEAQ (reference sequence). The CDR3 loop is CASSLGINTEAFF. CDR3 nucleotides: TGTGCCAGCAGCTTAGGGATAAACACTGAAGCTTTCTTT.

This chain joins TRBV5-4 and TRBJ1-1, with TRBD1 matching over 7 bases. From germline, CDR1 is SGHNT and CDR2 YYREEE (reference sequence). Trimming removed 5 bases from V and 3 bases from J; junction bases left unmatched: 7. This CDR3 has 14 residues. Written as DNA, the CDR3 is TGTGCCAGCAGGCCCCGGGACAGCGACACTGAAGCTTTCTTT. It yields the protein CASRPRDSDTEAFF. Filled out from reference TRBV5-4 and TRBJ1-1, the complete variable domain reads ETGVTQSPTHLIKTRGQQVTLRCSSQSGHNTVSWYQQALGQGPQFIFQYYREEENGRGNFPPRFSGLQFPNYSSELNVNALELDDSALYLCASRPRDSDTEAFFGQGTRLTVV.

The V call is TRBV28, the J call TRBJ2-7; perhaps TRBD2 as D (5 bases). The CDR3 is 14 residues long. Trimming removed 10 bases at V and 3 bases at J, with 19 bases between. Germline V lookup: CDR1 MDHEN, CDR2 SYDVKM. CDR3 in amino acids: CAINSEGSYYEQYF. DNA of the CDR3: TGTGCCATTAACTCTGAGGGCAGTTACTACGAGCAGTACTTC.